This TCR beta chain was sequenced for a study of blood T cells in healthy people across ages. General study points: Compared with aged donors, long-lived donors showed fewer expanded clones, suggesting selection.

Combining a sample-barcoded 5' primer with a J-beta primer mix, a second PCR ran for roughly 7 to 12 cycles. TCRdb re-called the 5' RACE reads with MiXCR, one entry per CDR3 protein. The sample includes approximately 2,000,000 distinct CDR3 sequences, 30% to 40% of them seen just once. Details on this clonotype: Its antigen is undetermined.

The ends lost 0 bases at V and 2 bases at J; junction bases unmatched: 3. In germline, CDR1 is SGHVS, CDR2 FNYEAQ. This CDR3 has 15 residues. The origin of this receptor is a human donor in good health. This chain connects TRBV7-6 to TRBJ2-7, with TRBD1 matching over 8 bases. Material for sequencing was blood. In DNA, the CDR3 is TGTGCCAGCAGCTTAGCGGGACAGGACCCCTACGAGCAGTACTTC. The encoded protein is CASSLAGQDPYEQYF.